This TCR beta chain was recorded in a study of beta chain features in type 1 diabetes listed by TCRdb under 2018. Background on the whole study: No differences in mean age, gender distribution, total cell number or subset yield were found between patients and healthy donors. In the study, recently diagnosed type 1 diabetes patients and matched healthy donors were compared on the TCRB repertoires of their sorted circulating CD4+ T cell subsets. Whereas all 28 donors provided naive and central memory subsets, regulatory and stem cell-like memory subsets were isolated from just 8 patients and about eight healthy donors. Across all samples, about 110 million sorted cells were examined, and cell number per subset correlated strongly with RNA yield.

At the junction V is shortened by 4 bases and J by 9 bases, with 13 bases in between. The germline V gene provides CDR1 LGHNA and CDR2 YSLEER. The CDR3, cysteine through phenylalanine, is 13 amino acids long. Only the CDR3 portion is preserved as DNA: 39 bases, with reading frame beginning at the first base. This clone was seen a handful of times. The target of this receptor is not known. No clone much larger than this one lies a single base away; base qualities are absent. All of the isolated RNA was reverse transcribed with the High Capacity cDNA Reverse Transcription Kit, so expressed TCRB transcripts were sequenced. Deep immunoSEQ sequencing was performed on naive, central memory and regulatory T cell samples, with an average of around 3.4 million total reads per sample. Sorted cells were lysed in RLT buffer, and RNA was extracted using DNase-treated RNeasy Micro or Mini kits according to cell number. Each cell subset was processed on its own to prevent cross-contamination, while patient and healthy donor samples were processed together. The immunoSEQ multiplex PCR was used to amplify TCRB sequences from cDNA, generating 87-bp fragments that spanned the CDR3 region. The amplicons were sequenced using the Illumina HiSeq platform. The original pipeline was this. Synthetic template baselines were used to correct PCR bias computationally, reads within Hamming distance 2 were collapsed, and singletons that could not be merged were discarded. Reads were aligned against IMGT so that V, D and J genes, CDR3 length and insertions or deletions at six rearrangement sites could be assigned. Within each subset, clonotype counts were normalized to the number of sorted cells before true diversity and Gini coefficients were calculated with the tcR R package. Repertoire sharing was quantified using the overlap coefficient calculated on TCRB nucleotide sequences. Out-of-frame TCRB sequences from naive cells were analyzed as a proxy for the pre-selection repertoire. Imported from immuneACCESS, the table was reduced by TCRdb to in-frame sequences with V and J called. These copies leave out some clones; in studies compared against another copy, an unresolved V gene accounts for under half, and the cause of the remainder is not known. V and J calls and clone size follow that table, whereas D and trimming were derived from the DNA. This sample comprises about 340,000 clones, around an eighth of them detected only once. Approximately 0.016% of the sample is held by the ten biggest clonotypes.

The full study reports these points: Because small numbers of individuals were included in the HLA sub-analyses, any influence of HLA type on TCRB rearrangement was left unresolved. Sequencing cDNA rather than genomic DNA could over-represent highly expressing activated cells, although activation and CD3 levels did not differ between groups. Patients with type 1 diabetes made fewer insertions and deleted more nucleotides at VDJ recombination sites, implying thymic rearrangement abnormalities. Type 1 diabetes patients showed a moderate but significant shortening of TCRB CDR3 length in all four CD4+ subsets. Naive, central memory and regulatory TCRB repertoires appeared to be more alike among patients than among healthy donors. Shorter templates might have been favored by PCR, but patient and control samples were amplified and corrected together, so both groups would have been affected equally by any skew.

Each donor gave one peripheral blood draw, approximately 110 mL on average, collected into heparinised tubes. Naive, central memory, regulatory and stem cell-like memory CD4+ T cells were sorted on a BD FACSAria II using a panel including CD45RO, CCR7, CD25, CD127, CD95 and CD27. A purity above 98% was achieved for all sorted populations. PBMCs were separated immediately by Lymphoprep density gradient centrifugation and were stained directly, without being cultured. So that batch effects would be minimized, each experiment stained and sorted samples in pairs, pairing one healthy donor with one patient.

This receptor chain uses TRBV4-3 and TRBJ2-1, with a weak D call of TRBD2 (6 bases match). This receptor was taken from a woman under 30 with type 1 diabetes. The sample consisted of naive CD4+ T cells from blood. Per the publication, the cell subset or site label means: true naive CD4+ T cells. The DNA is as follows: TGCGCCAGCAGCCCAATTGGACTAACTGAGCAGTTCTTC. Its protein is CASSPIGLTEQFF.